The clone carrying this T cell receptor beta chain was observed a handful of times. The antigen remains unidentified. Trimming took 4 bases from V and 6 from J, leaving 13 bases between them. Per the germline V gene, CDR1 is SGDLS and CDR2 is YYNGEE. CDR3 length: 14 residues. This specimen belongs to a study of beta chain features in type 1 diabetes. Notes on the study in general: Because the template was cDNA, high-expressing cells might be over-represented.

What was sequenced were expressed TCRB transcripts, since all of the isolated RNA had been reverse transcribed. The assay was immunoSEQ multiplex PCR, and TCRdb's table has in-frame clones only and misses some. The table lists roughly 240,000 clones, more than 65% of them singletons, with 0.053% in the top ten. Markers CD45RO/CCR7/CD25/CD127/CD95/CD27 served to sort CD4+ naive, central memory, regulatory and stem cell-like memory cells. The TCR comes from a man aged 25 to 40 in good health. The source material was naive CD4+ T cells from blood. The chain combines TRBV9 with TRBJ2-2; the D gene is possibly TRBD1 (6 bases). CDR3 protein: CASSPRQAAGELFF. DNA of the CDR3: TGTGCCAGCAGCCCTCGACAGGCAGCCGGGGAGCTGTTTTTT.